These T cell receptor beta chains were read from a single sample in a study of blood T cell repertoires in COVID-19. TCRdb's table, derived via immunoSEQ multiplex PCR, lists solely in-frame clones and lacks some. Among 180,000 or so clones listed, more than 75% were seen once. Input material: PBMCs or T cells enriched from blood (not recorded which). These receptor sequences come from a middle-aged man with acute COVID-19. CDR3s include the opening cysteine and the closing phenylalanine or tryptophan. Fields, in order: J gene, D gene, clone size, V gene, CDR3 protein, CDR3 DNA. The D gene is left open where the match is weak. Size is omitted from some rows. Given values are once, few, many or a class for expanded clones.

>TRBJ1-1|NA|NA|TRBV28
CASSLRDQGEAFF
TGTGCCAGCAGTTTAAGGGACCAGGGGGAAGCTTTCTTT
>TRBJ1-2|TRBD1|once|TRBV25-1
CASSGTRDRGFGYTF
TGTGCCAGCAGCGGCACCCGGGACAGGGGTTTTGGCTACACCTTC
>TRBJ2-3|NA|NA|TRBV7-3
CASAGNGADTQYF
TGTGCCAGCGCCGGGAACGGGGCAGATACGCAGTATTTT
>TRBJ2-7|NA|few|TRBV7-9
CASSFRESSYEQYF
TGTGCCAGCAGCTTTCGGGAGTCGTCCTACGAGCAGTACTTC
>TRBJ2-7|NA|NA|TRBV11-3
CASSLASGYEQYF
TGTGCCAGCAGCTTAGCATCAGGATACGAGCAGTACTTC
>TRBJ1-6|NA|NA|TRBV9
CASSEGGAPTSPLHF
TGTGCCAGCAGCGAGGGCGGGGCCCCTACTTCACCCCTCCACTTT
>TRBJ1-5|NA|NA|TRBV13
CASSPRGVQPQHF
TGTGCCAGCAGCCCCCGGGGAGTTCAGCCCCAGCATTTT
>TRBJ2-4|TRBD2|NA|TRBV9
CASSSSGGTAKNIQYF
TGTGCCAGCAGCTCTTCGGGGGGTACGGCCAAAAACATTCAGTACTTC
>TRBJ2-7|TRBD1|NA|TRBV7-9
CASSLPPTGASYEQYF
TGTGCCAGCAGCTTGCCTCCTACAGGGGCATCCTACGAGCAGTACTTC
>TRBJ1-5|NA|NA|TRBV5-8
CASSVVGNQPQHF
TGTGCCAGCAGCGTAGTAGGCAATCAGCCCCAGCATTTT
>TRBJ1-2|NA|NA|TRBV12-3/TRBV12-4
CASSQVRIYGYTF
TGTGCCAGCAGCCAAGTCAGGATCTATGGCTACACCTTC
>TRBJ1-3|NA|few|TRBV5-6
CASSLKQLLSGNTIYF
TGTGCCAGCAGCTTAAAACAGCTTCTCTCTGGAAACACCATATATTTT
>TRBJ2-7|TRBD1|NA|TRBV6-5
CASKGTGVSYEQYF
TGTGCCAGCAAAGGGACAGGGGTTTCCTACGAGCAGTACTTC
>TRBJ2-3|NA|once|TRBV5-4
CASSHLLSTDTQYF
TGTGCCAGCAGCCACTTACTTAGCACAGATACGCAGTATTTT
>TRBJ2-2|NA|NA|TRBV7-8
CARVDRGTGELFF
TGTGCCAGAGTAGATAGGGGAACCGGGGAGCTGTTTTTT
>TRBJ2-1|NA|once|TRBV7-9
CASSLAWRGTSYNEQFF
TGTGCCAGCAGCTTAGCGTGGCGCGGGACTTCCTACAATGAGCAGTTCTTC
>TRBJ2-7|TRBD2|NA|TRBV6-5
CASSSLSGRSSYEQYF
TGTGCCAGCAGTTCCCTTAGCGGGAGGAGCTCCTACGAGCAGTACTTC
>TRBJ1-2|NA|NA|TRBV6-5
CASSRGTDRMAGYTF
TGTGCCAGCAGCCGGGGGACGGACCGGATGGCGGGCTACACCTTC
>TRBJ2-7|NA|once|TRBV30
CAWTLLGRPYEQYF
TGTGCCTGGACCCTCCTGGGCAGACCCTACGAGCAGTACTTC
>TRBJ1-5|NA|NA|TRBV6-2/TRBV6-3
CASSPINRDNQPQHF
TGTGCCAGCAGCCCAATTAACCGCGATAATCAGCCCCAGCATTTT
>TRBJ1-1|NA|once|TRBV30
CASRSNTEAFF
TGTGCCAGTCGGAGTAACACTGAAGCTTTCTTT
>TRBJ2-1|NA|NA|TRBV19
CASSDNGGIGFF
TGTGCCAGTAGCGACAATGGGGGGATCGGATTCTTC
>TRBJ1-6|NA|NA|TRBV9
CASSLTNRDSPLHF
TGTGCCAGCAGTCTAACCAACAGGGATTCACCCCTCCACTTT
>TRBJ2-7|NA|NA|TRBV5-1
CASSKGERDSYEQYF
TGCGCCAGCAGCAAGGGAGAGAGGGATTCCTACGAGCAGTACTTC
>TRBJ2-3|NA|NA|TRBV7-3
CASSFSGADTQYF
TGTGCCAGCAGCTTCTCCGGGGCAGATACGCAGTATTTT
>TRBJ1-5|NA|NA|TRBV28
CASWAEGGAQPQHF
TGTGCCAGTTGGGCGGAGGGAGGGGCTCAGCCCCAGCATTTT
>TRBJ2-3|TRBD2|NA|TRBV5-1
CASSERAGGNTDTQYF
TGCGCCAGCAGCGAGAGAGCGGGAGGGAACACAGATACGCAGTATTTT
>TRBJ2-5|NA|NA|TRBV4-1
CASSQEKTDHYQETQYF
TGCGCCAGCAGCCAAGAGAAGACTGATCATTATCAAGAGACCCAGTACTTC
>TRBJ1-5|TRBD1|NA|TRBV6-5
CASRIGQGTFQPQHF
TGTGCCAGCAGGATCGGACAGGGGACTTTTCAGCCCCAGCATTTT
>TRBJ1-6|TRBD1|few|TRBV4-2
CASSQPGGSYNSPLHF
TGTGCCAGCAGCCAACCAGGGGGCTCCTATAATTCACCCCTCCACTTT
>TRBJ1-2|NA|NA|TRBV24-1
CATSDFTGGYTF
TGTGCCACCAGTGATTTTACGGGGGGCTACACCTTC
>TRBJ2-7|TRBD1|NA|TRBV11-1
CASSSGTGYYEQYF
TGTGCCAGCAGCTCCGGGACAGGGTACTACGAGCAGTACTTC
>TRBJ1-6|NA|NA|TRBV7-9
CASSLANSPLHF
TGTGCCAGCAGCTTGGCCAATTCACCCCTCCACTTT
>TRBJ2-2|NA|NA|TRBV5-6
CASSLGSGTGELFF
TGTGCCAGCAGCTTGGGGAGCGGCACCGGGGAGCTGTTTTTT
>TRBJ2-3|NA|NA|TRBV28
CASSLTSLVDTQYF
TGTGCCAGCAGCCTCACTAGTTTAGTGGATACGCAGTATTTT
>TRBJ2-3|NA|NA|TRBV2
CASSEGGNAPTQYF
TGTGCCAGCAGTGAGGGGGGAAACGCGCCTACGCAGTATTTT
>TRBJ2-6|TRBD2|once|TRBV11-2
CASSFPGLAGVGGANVLTF
TGTGCCAGCAGTTTCCCGGGACTAGCGGGAGTGGGTGGGGCCAACGTCCTGACTTTC
>TRBJ2-3|NA|NA|TRBV7-6
CASSLGVGADTQYF
TGTGCCAGCAGCTTAGGTGTGGGGGCGGATACGCAGTATTTT
>TRBJ2-5|NA|NA|TRBV2
CASRQVEGTQYF
TGTGCCAGCAGACAGGTTGAAGGGACCCAGTACTTC
>TRBJ2-7|NA|NA|TRBV4-3
CASSQGAVKGDYRVYEQYF
TGCGCCAGCAGCCAAGGTGCGGTTAAGGGGGACTACCGGGTCTACGAGCAGTACTTC
>TRBJ2-5|TRBD2|NA|TRBV10-3
CAIKGLRGETQYF
TGTGCCATCAAGGGACTAAGGGGAGAGACCCAGTACTTC
>TRBJ2-1|TRBD2|NA|TRBV19
CATYQQVRTSGSPSYNEQFF
TGTGCCACCTACCAACAGGTCCGGACTAGCGGGAGCCCATCCTACAATGAGCAGTTCTTC
>TRBJ1-5|TRBD1|NA|TRBV28
CASYPPRLTGRRSNQPQHF
TGTGCCAGCTACCCCCCGCGCTTGACAGGGCGGAGGAGCAATCAGCCCCAGCATTTT
>TRBJ2-1|NA|few|TRBV11-3
CASRCTTTPIFLHEQFF
TGTGCCAGCAGATGTACGACGACTCCGATCTTTCTGCATGAGCAGTTCTTC
>TRBJ2-3|NA|NA|TRBV11-3
CASSLSAGGMGTDTQYF
TGTGCCAGCAGCTTATCAGCCGGCGGGATGGGGACAGATACGCAGTATTTT
>TRBJ2-1|TRBD2|NA|TRBV11-2
CASSRSGSSDNEQFF
TGTGCCAGCAGCCGAAGCGGGAGTAGCGACAATGAGCAGTTCTTC
>TRBJ2-1|TRBD2|NA|TRBV2
CASSDRASGGLNEQFF
TGTGCCAGCAGTGATAGGGCTAGCGGAGGACTAAATGAGCAGTTCTTC
>TRBJ2-7|NA|NA|TRBV3-1/TRBV3-2
CASSLYPGTEQYF
TGTGCCAGCAGCCTGTACCCTGGTACAGAGCAGTACTTC
>TRBJ1-5|TRBD1|NA|TRBV4-1
CASSQVGQQRQPQHF
TGCGCCAGCAGCCAAGTGGGACAGCAAAGACAGCCCCAGCATTTT
>TRBJ2-3|TRBD2|NA|TRBV20-1
CSASPLAASSTDTQYF
TGCAGTGCTAGTCCTCTAGCGGCCTCTAGCACAGATACGCAGTATTTT
>TRBJ1-1|TRBD1|NA|TRBV5-1
CASFRDRSNTEAFF
TGCGCCAGTTTCCGGGACAGGTCGAACACTGAAGCTTTCTTT
>TRBJ1-1|NA|NA|TRBV5-8
CASSFTGGPMNTEAFF
TGTGCCAGCAGCTTTACGGGAGGGCCCATGAACACTGAAGCTTTCTTT
>TRBJ1-2|TRBD1|NA|TRBV7-2
CASSFGQGDYGYTF
TGTGCCAGCAGCTTTGGACAGGGGGACTATGGCTACACCTTC
>TRBJ2-7|TRBD2|NA|TRBV6-5
CASSPELGGGEQYF
TGTGCCAGCAGTCCTGAACTGGGGGGGGGCGAGCAGTACTTC
>TRBJ1-5|NA|NA|TRBV7-9
CASSFGNNQPQHF
TGTGCCAGCAGCTTCGGGAACAATCAGCCCCAGCATTTT